The 15 T cell receptor beta chains presented below share a single source sample, sequenced in a study of identical twins. MiXCR was run by TCRdb on the 5' RACE reads, yielding one entry per CDR3 protein. The sample has 240,000 or so distinct CDR3 sequences; roughly a tenth are singletons. Sequences were obtained from memory T cells sorted from blood. These receptors all stem from a man in his fifties in good health.

This clonotype appeared many times. The V call is TRBV6-5, the J call TRBJ2-5, with a tentative D call TRBD1 (5 bases). The germline CDR1 and CDR2 sequences are MNHEY and SVGAGI. This CDR3 contains 15 residues. Trimming cost V 2 bases and J 1 base, with 11 bases left between them. The CDR3 region is CASSYRGRAQETQYF. As DNA, the CDR3 is TGTGCCAGCAGTTACAGGGGCAGGGCCCAAGAGACCCAGTACTTC.

This clonotype was recorded at least ten times. V is TRBV2 and J is TRBJ2-1; the match to TRBD2 covers 9 bases. The V gene's germline CDR1 is SNHLY and CDR2 FYNNEI. The J segment lost 8 bases and the V segment lost 6 bases, leaving 11 bases of the junction unmatched. This CDR3 is 15 amino acids long. This CDR3 is CASRITAGGPYEQFF. In DNA form, the CDR3 reads TGTGCCAGCAGAATCACGGCGGGAGGGCCCTATGAGCAGTTCTTC.

The V gene is TRBV19, the J gene TRBJ2-7, with TRBD2 as a possible D gene (6 bases). The length of the CDR3 is 13 residues. From germline, CDR1 is LNHDA and CDR2 SQIVND (reference sequence). With 7 bases removed from V and 2 bases from J, the gap between germline ends came to 12 bases. This chain's CDR3 is CASTSGVAYEQYF. CDR3 nucleotide sequence: TGTGCCAGTACCTCGGGGGTCGCCTACGAGCAGTACTTC.

The chain uses TRBV19 and TRBJ2-1, with a tentative D call TRBD2 (6 bases). Germline assignment: CDR1 LNHDA and CDR2 SQIVND (reference sequence). Trimming stripped 6 bases from V and 14 bases from J, with 17 bases between. This CDR3 spans 12 amino acids. The CDR3 sequence: CASSPDHGRKFF. CDR3 nucleotide sequence: TGTGCCAGTAGCCCCGATCACGGGAGAAAGTTCTTC.

The chain employs TRBV6-2 or TRBV6-3 and TRBJ2-3, with a tentative D call TRBD2 (5 bases). The V gene's germline CDR1 is MNHEY and CDR2 SVGEGT. The V gene lost 4 bases and the J gene lost 14 bases, with 16 bases spanning the gap. This CDR3 has 12 residues. The CDR3 DNA follows: TGTGCCAGCAGTTCCACTAGGCGGCCTCTGTATTTT. This gives the protein CASSSTRRPLYF.

Ten or more counts support this clonotype. This sequence joins TRBV5-5 and TRBJ2-2; 9 nucleotides line up with TRBD1. Germline V CDR1 and CDR2: SGHKS, YYEKEE (reference sequence). The CDR3 spans 15 residues. The trim removed 3 bases at V and 5 bases at J, leaving 5 bases unmatched. CDR3 coding DNA: TGTGCCAGCAGCTGGGGACAGGGTGTGACCGGGGAGCTGTTTTTT. It encodes CASSWGQGVTGELFF. Complete variable domain (other parts from reference TRBV5-5 and TRBJ2-2): DAGVTQSPTHLIKTRGQQVTLRCSPISGHKSVSWYQQVLGQGPQFIFQYYEKEERGRGNFPDRFSARQFPNYSSELNVNALLLGDSALYLCASSWGQGVTGELFFGEGSRLTVL.

This chain uses TRBV12-3 or TRBV12-4 with TRBJ1-5; no clear D gene. This CDR3 spans 14 amino acids. The V and J ends lost 3 bases and 9 bases respectively, with 15 bases between them. The chain's CDR3 is CASSFRTGSGPQHF. In DNA, the CDR3 is TGTGCCAGCAGTTTCCGGACGGGGAGCGGGCCCCAGCATTTT.

This clonotype was seen ten or more times. The rearrangement uses TRBV3-1 and TRBJ2-7; a weak D match, TRBD2 (7 bases). The CDR3 spans 15 residues. The ends were cut back, 1 base at V and 0 bases at J, with 10 bases in the middle. Germline V lookup: CDR1 LGHDT, CDR2 YNNKEL (reference sequence). The CDR3 DNA reads TGTGCCAGCAGCCAAGGAGGGGGGGCCTCCTACGAGCAGTACTTC. Residues: CASSQGGGASYEQYF.

Points on this clonotype: This may come from a read error, since a much larger clone is one base off. The V call is TRBV20-1, the J call TRBJ1-2; D is ambiguous. The CDR3 loop spans 13 amino acids. Germline loops: CDR1 DFQATT, CDR2 SNEGSKA (reference sequence). In DNA form, the CDR3 reads TGCAGTGCTAGAGTACCAGAGAGAAATGGCTACCCCTTC. This sequence encodes CSARVPERNGYPF.

This clonotype was seen repeatedly, ten times or more. This chain links TRBV5-5 with TRBJ2-2; D is unresolved. The germline V gene has CDR1 SGHKS and CDR2 YYEKEE (reference sequence). Trimming removed 4 bases at V and 3 bases at J, with 16 bases between. This CDR3 spans 16 amino acids. The CDR3 region has the DNA TGTGCCAGCAGCCCCTCCCCAGCGAGCTACACCGGGGAGCTGTTTTTT. Amino acid sequence: CASSPSPASYTGELFF.

This chain links TRBV20-1 with TRBJ2-1; D possibly corresponds to TRBD1 (5 bases). This CDR3 is 15 amino acids long. In germline, CDR1 is DFQATT, CDR2 SNEGSKA (reference sequence). The germline V and J ends were trimmed by 0 bases and 3 bases, with 12 bases remaining between them. The CDR3 DNA is TGCAGTGCTAGAGAAGAATACAGGATCTACAATGAGCAGTTCTTC. Translating gives CSAREEYRIYNEQFF.

This clonotype has just a few counts. J is TRBJ2-1 and V is TRBV7-3, with 12 positions matching TRBD2. In germline, CDR1 is SGHTA, CDR2 FQGTGA. J was trimmed by 16 bases and V by 5 bases; bases with no gene match: 18. This CDR3 has 16 amino acids. The CDR3 region has the DNA TGTGCCAGCAGCCACCCTCATACGACTAGCGGGAGTTTGGCTTTCTTC. Its translation is CASSHPHTTSGSLAFF.

The chain couples TRBV15 to TRBJ2-5; possible D gene TRBD1, 5 bases. Per germline, CDR1 LNHNV and CDR2 YYDKDF (reference sequence). The V gene lost 1 base and the J gene lost 5 bases, with 8 bases spanning the gap. The CDR3 is 13 residues long. CDR3: CATSRGGWETQYF. Here the CDR3 DNA reads TGTGCCACCAGCAGAGGGGGCTGGGAGACCCAGTACTTC.

This clonotype was observed a few times. The V call is TRBV18, the J call TRBJ1-2; maybe TRBD1 (5 bases). Trimming removed 6 bases at V and 8 bases at J, with 19 bases between. The germline V gene encodes CDR1 KGHSH and CDR2 LQKENI. This CDR3 comprises 14 residues. The CDR3 reads CASSPSWQGNGYTF. The CDR3 bases are TGTGCCAGCTCCCCGAGTTGGCAGGGTAACGGCTACACCTTC.

This chain joins TRBV13 and TRBJ2-7, with 12 bases identical to TRBD1. After removal of 4 bases from V and 3 bases from J, the junction contained 7 bases not matched to a gene. CDR3 length: 16 amino acids. Germline values: CDR1 PRHDT, CDR2 FYEKMQ (reference sequence). CDR3 bases: TGTGCCAGCAGCTCGGGGGGACAGGGGGCCCTCTACGAGCAGTACTTC. Translating it yields CASSSGGQGALYEQYF.